This T cell receptor (beta chain) was recorded in a study of immune evolution from preneoplasia to lung adenocarcinoma. Study conclusions and caveats: Top clone frequencies peaked in normal lung, apparently declining through invasive adenocarcinoma. Clonality was highest in normal lung, lower in later-stage lesions apparently.

The CDR3 is 12 amino acids. The germline V gene has CDR1 MNHNS and CDR2 SASEGT. The trim removed 4 bases at V and 4 bases at J, leaving 0 bases unmatched. Clones were read by immunoSEQ multiplex PCR, and TCRdb kept only the in-frame ones, dropping some. The table records about 41,000 clones, around 79% of them present only once. Patient tissue came from resections in Japan or China, 2014–2017. Nucleic acids came from premalignant or tumor cells enriched by macro-dissection. Points on this clone: Its antigen is unknown.

The chain uses TRBV6-1 and TRBJ1-2, with 7 bases fitting TRBD1. The clonotype originates from a person between 60 and 70 years old with lung adenocarcinoma. The sequenced material came from FFPE invasive lung adenocarcinoma tissue. The CDR3 DNA is TGTGCCAGCAGTGGACAGGGCTATGGCTACACCTTC. This translates into CASSGQGYGYTF.